This TCR beta chain was found in a study of cytomegalovirus exposure and HLA in healthy donors. Whole-study findings and limits: Reports state that TCR beta sequences accurately predicted most subjects' HLA-A and HLA-B alleles.

Germline assignment: CDR1 SGHNT and CDR2 YYREEE (reference sequence). The CDR3 loop spans 15 amino acids. The ends lost 4 bases at V and 6 bases at J; junction bases unmatched: 9. As regards this clone: Its antigen is still unknown.

Both 60 Vbeta primers and 13 Jbeta primers went into the PCR. TCRdb's copy holds only in-frame clones and misses some; the assay was immunoSEQ multiplex PCR. This sample carries about 110,000 clones, almost 70% of them seen once, and the ten largest clones take about 9%. This rearrangement joins TRBV5-4 to TRBJ2-1; TRBD2 matches 8 bases. The TCR was taken from a man aged 25-45 years in good health and CMV-seropositive. Sequenced: PBMCs. CDR3 loop: CASSPAGVRGNEQFF. The CDR3 bases are TGTGCCAGCAGCCCAGCGGGAGTTAGGGGCAATGAGCAGTTCTTC.